These T cell receptor beta chains were read from a single sample in a study of blood T cell repertoires in COVID-19. Assay: immunoSEQ multiplex PCR; the TCRdb copy retains only in-frame clones and omits some. The sample consists of about 40,000 clones, around 85% of them appearing once. Sample: peripheral blood. The receptors were sampled from a woman aged 55-69 years with acute or convalescent COVID-19. Each CDR3 is given with its conserved first and last residue. D genes are given only for firm matches. The size entry is marked missing in some rows and otherwise reads once, few, many or a size class.

CDR3 protein | CDR3 DNA | V gene | D gene | clone size | J gene
CASSVEVAANEQFF | TGTGCCAGCAGCGTAGAGGTAGCCGCGAATGAGCAGTTCTTC | TRBV9 | - | - | TRBJ2-1
CASSFRDRGPNQPQHF | TGTGCCAGCAGTTTCCGGGACAGGGGGCCAAATCAGCCCCAGCATTTT | TRBV2 | TRBD1 | - | TRBJ1-5
CASSLSQGRYEQYF | TGTGCCAGCAGCTTAAGTCAGGGGCGCTACGAGCAGTACTTC | TRBV13 | - | - | TRBJ2-7
CASSENRIHYEQYF | TGTGCCAGCAGTGAAAACAGGATCCACTACGAGCAGTACTTC | TRBV2 | - | - | TRBJ2-7
CASSSTSGTNTGELFF | TGTGCCAGCAGTTCGACTAGCGGGACGAACACCGGGGAGCTGTTTTTT | TRBV6-5 | TRBD2 | - | TRBJ2-2
CASSRTGVEQYF | TGTGCCAGCAGCCGAACAGGGGTCGAGCAGTACTTC | TRBV11-2 | TRBD1 | - | TRBJ2-7
CASSTGTGMTDTQYF | TGTGCCAGTAGTACCGGGACAGGGATGACAGATACGCAGTATTTT | TRBV19 | TRBD1 | - | TRBJ2-3
CASSLEAGGRTEAFF | TGCGCCAGCAGCTTGGAGGCAGGGGGGCGCACTGAAGCTTTCTTT | TRBV5-1 | TRBD1 | - | TRBJ1-1
CASRHGQNTEAFF | TGTGCCAGCAGGCATGGACAGAACACTGAAGCTTTCTTT | TRBV6-4 | - | once | TRBJ1-1
CASSLRASYGYTF | TGTGCCAGCAGTTTGCGGGCAAGCTATGGCTACACCTTC | TRBV6-2/TRBV6-3 | - | - | TRBJ1-2
CASSPTGTSGGATYNEQFF | TGCGCCAGCAGCCCCACCGGGACTAGCGGGGGGGCCACCTACAATGAGCAGTTCTTC | TRBV5-1 | TRBD2 | - | TRBJ2-1
CASSPATGSTDTQYF | TGTGCCAGCTCACCAGCGACAGGGAGCACAGATACGCAGTATTTT | TRBV18 | TRBD1 | - | TRBJ2-3
CASSTWTTIEETQYF | TGTGCCAGCAGCACATGGACTACGATAGAAGAGACCCAGTACTTC | TRBV21-1 | - | once | TRBJ2-5
CASSGPGQGESNYGYTF | TGTGCCAGCTCAGGCCCGGGACAGGGCGAATCCAACTATGGCTACACCTTC | TRBV18 | TRBD1 | few | TRBJ1-2
CASSLGTPPEAFF | TGTGCCAGCAGCCTAGGGACACCGCCTGAAGCTTTCTTT | TRBV7-9 | - | - | TRBJ1-1
CAISEFGTENNSPLHF | TGTGCCATCAGTGAGTTTGGGACAGAAAATAATTCACCCCTCCACTTT | TRBV10-3 | TRBD1 | - | TRBJ1-6
CATSRERGAGEGKLFF | TGTGCCACCAGCAGAGAGAGAGGGGCAGGGGAGGGAAAACTGTTTTTT | TRBV15 | - | - | TRBJ1-4
CASSLTGAGANVLTF | TGTGCCAGCAGCCTTACAGGGGCCGGGGCCAACGTCCTGACTTTC | TRBV3-1/TRBV3-2 | TRBD1 | - | TRBJ2-6
CSVAGGQGVWTEAFF | TGCAGCGTAGCCGGGGGACAGGGGGTATGGACTGAAGCTTTCTTT | TRBV29-1 | TRBD1 | few | TRBJ1-1
CASKGGDGTEAFF | TGTGCCAGCAAAGGCGGCGATGGCACTGAAGCTTTCTTT | TRBV6-5 | - | - | TRBJ1-1
CSVGQGAITEAFF | TGCAGCGTTGGGCAGGGGGCCATCACTGAAGCTTTCTTT | TRBV29-1 | TRBD1 | - | TRBJ1-1
CATAVERERYIQYF | TGTGCCACCGCCGTCGAGCGGGAGAGGTACATTCAGTACTTC | TRBV2 | TRBD2 | - | TRBJ2-4
CASSPGGGAMNTEAFF | TGCGCCAGCAGCCCTGGCGGGGGGGCGATGAACACTGAAGCTTTCTTT | TRBV5-1 | - | - | TRBJ1-1
CASSPRQGASNEQFF | TGCGCCAGCAGCCCTAGACAGGGGGCCAGTAATGAGCAGTTCTTC | TRBV23-1 | TRBD1 | few | TRBJ2-1
CATSDRGQGALHYGYTF | TGTGCCACCAGTGACCGCGGACAGGGGGCCCTCCACTATGGCTACACCTTC | TRBV24-1 | TRBD1 | - | TRBJ1-2
CASSGQGNTGELFF | TGCGCCAGCTCTGGACAGGGGAACACCGGGGAGCTGTTTTTT | TRBV5-1 | TRBD1 | - | TRBJ2-2
CASSPLGQGANEQYF | TGTGCCAGCTCACCCTTAGGACAGGGGGCTAACGAGCAGTACTTC | TRBV18 | TRBD1 | - | TRBJ2-7
CASSPKAGGRYEQYF | TGTGCCAGCAGCCCTAAAGCGGGGGGACGCTACGAGCAGTACTTC | TRBV9 | TRBD2 | - | TRBJ2-7
CASSLEGLGNQPQHF | TGCGCCAGCAGCTTGGAGGGGTTGGGAAATCAGCCCCAGCATTTT | TRBV5-1 | - | once | TRBJ1-5
CASSPSGTSETQYF | TGTGCCAGCAGTCCTAGCGGGACCTCAGAGACCCAGTACTTC | TRBV7-3 | TRBD2 | - | TRBJ2-5